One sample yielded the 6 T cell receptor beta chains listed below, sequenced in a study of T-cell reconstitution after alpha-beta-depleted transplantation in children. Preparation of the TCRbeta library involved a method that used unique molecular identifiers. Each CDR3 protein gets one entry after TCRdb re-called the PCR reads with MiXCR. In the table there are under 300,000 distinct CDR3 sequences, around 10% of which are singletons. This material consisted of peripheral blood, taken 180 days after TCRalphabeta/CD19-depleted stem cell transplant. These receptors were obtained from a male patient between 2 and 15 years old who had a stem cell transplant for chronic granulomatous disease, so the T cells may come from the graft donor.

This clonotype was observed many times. Here the CDR3 DNA reads TGCAGCGTTGTAGGCGACAGGAACACTGAAGCTTTCTTT. This sequence encodes CSVVGDRNTEAFF. The chain links TRBV29-1 to TRBJ1-1; a weak D match, TRBD1 (5 bases). Germline assignment: CDR1 SQVTM and CDR2 ANQGSEA. The CDR3 covers 13 residues. The V gene lost 4 bases and the J gene lost 1 base, with 10 bases spanning the gap.

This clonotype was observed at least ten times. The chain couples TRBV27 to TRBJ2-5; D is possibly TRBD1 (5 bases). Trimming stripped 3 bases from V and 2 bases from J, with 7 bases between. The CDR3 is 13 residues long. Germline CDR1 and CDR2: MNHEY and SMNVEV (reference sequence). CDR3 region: CASSFNRQETQYF. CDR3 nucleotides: TGTGCCAGCAGTTTCAACAGGCAAGAGACCCAGTACTTC.

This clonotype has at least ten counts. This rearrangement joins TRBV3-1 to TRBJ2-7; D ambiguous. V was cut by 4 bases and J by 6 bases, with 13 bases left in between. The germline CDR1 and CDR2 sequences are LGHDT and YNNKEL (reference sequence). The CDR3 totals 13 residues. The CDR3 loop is CASSPSPSGEQYF. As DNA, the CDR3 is TGTGCCAGCAGCCCCTCCCCCTCTGGCGAGCAGTACTTC.

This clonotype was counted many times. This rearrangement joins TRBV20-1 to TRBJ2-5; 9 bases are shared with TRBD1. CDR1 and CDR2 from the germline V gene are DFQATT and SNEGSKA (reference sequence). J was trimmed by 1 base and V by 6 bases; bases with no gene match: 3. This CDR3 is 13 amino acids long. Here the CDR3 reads CSAGQGGQETQYF. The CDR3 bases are TGCAGTGCGGGACAGGGAGGCCAAGAGACCCAGTACTTC.

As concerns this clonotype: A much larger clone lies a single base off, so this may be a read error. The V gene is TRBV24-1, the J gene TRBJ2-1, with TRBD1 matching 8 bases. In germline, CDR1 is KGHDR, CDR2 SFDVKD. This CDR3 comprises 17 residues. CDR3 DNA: TGTGTCACCAGTGAGGCAATAGGGACAGGTGCCCCCAATGAGCAGTTCTTC. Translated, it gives CVTSEAIGTGAPNEQFF.

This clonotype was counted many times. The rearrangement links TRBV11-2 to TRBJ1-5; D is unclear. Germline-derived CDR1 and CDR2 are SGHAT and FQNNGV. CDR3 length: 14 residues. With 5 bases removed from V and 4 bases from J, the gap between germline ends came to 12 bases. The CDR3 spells CASSPRGWNQPQHF. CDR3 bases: TGTGCCAGCAGCCCCCGGGGTTGGAATCAGCCCCAGCATTTT.